These 30 T cell receptor beta chains were sequenced from one sample in a study of blood T cell repertoires in COVID-19. The protocol was immunoSEQ multiplex PCR, while the TCRdb copy is restricted to in-frame clones and leaves out a portion. Found here are approximately 260,000 clones, about 80% of them singletons; the top ten hold approximately 9.4%. The sample consisted of peripheral blood. These TCRs come from a woman older than 75 with acute or convalescent COVID-19.

The chain combines TRBV3-1 (or the pseudogene TRBV3-2) with TRBJ2-1; the D gene is possibly TRBD2 (5 bases). This CDR3 contains 15 residues. Germline V gene sequence: CDR1 LGHDT, CDR2 YNNKEL (reference sequence). The germline V and J ends were trimmed by 5 bases and 7 bases, with 18 bases remaining between them. CDR3 DNA sequence: TGTGCCAGCAGCTCCCACGGGCAGCGAGGGAATGAGCAGTTCTTC. Translating gives CASSSHGQRGNEQFF.

The sample holds one count of this clone. The V call is TRBV6-1, the J call TRBJ1-3; perhaps TRBD1 as D (5 bases). Germline CDR1 reads MNHNS; CDR2 reads SASEGT. CDR3 length equals 14 residues. V lost 2 bases and J lost 2, with 7 bases in between. CDR3 protein: CASSESGTGNTIYF. CDR3 nucleotides: TGTGCCAGCAGTGAATCAGGGACTGGAAACACCATATATTTT.

V gene TRBV5-3 combines with J gene TRBJ1-6, with D possibly matching TRBD1 (6 bases). TRBV5-3 is an ORF for which the function is uncertain. V lost 8 bases and J lost 8, with 23 bases in between. This CDR3 contains 16 residues. CDR3 nucleotides: TGTGCCAGCCGACGATACGGACAGCGAATTCATTCACCCCTCCACTTT. Translated: CASRRYGQRIHSPLHF.

The chain links TRBV25-1 to TRBJ1-2, with TRBD1 matching over 10 bases. CDR3 size: 13 residues. From germline, CDR1 is MGHDK and CDR2 SYGVNS. Trimming removed 3 bases from V and 8 bases from J; junction bases left unmatched: 3. The CDR3 sequence is CASSDPGQGGYTF. The CDR3 DNA follows: TGTGCCAGCAGTGATCCGGGACAGGGGGGCTACACCTTC.

CDR3 in amino acids: CAWRAEMNTEAFF. DNA of the CDR3: TGTGCGTGGAGAGCGGAAATGAACACTGAAGCTTTCTTT. This rearrangement joins TRBV7-3 to TRBJ1-1; D uncertain. The CDR3 runs to 13 residues. Germline V gene data show CDR1 as SGHTA and CDR2 as FQGTGA. Full variable domain (rest looked up from reference TRBV7-3 and TRBJ1-1): GAGVSQTPSNKVTEKGKYVELRCDPISGHTALYWYRQSLGQGPEFLIYFQGTGAADDSGLPNDRFFAVRPEGSVSTLKIQRTERGDSAVYLCAWRAEMNTEAFFGQGTRLTVV.

The chain combines TRBV4-1 with TRBJ2-3, with TRBD2 matching over 10 bases. The germline gives CDR1 MGHRA, CDR2 YSYEKL. Losses at the gene ends were 2 bases for V and 4 bases for J; bases not matched to a gene: 3. The CDR3 runs to 15 residues. CDR3: CASSQLAGVADTQYF. CDR3 bases: TGCGCCAGCAGCCAACTAGCGGGGGTTGCAGATACGCAGTATTTT.

The chain employs TRBV15 and TRBJ1-5; TRBD1 agrees at 9 bases. The germline CDR1 and CDR2 sequences are LNHNV and YYDKDF (reference sequence). The CDR3 runs 16 residues. V trimming: 0 bases; J trimming: 6 bases; junction bases outside the gene matches: 6. This chain's CDR3 is CATSRDPTGGSQPQHF. The CDR3, as DNA: TGTGCCACCAGCAGAGATCCGACAGGGGGATCTCAGCCCCAGCATTTT.

The chain uses TRBV18 and TRBJ2-4; 10 bases fit TRBD1. CDR1 is KGHSH, CDR2 LQKENI, per germline. V lost 3 bases, J lost 7 bases, and 18 bases stayed unmatched. This CDR3 contains 19 residues. The CDR3 sequence is CASSPTPTWGTGAKNIQYF. In DNA, the CDR3 is TGTGCCAGCTCACCGACCCCGACGTGGGGGACAGGGGCGAAGAACATTCAGTACTTC.

The chain employs TRBV6-6 and TRBJ1-1; TRBD1 aligns across 12 bases. V dropped 5 bases and J dropped 10; count of bases not matched to a gene: 8. The germline V gene encodes CDR1 MNHNY and CDR2 SVGAGI (reference sequence). This CDR3 contains 14 residues. Here the CDR3 DNA reads TGTGCCAGCAGTCCCGGGACAGGGGGCTGGGGAGCTTTCTTT. Protein: CASSPGTGGWGAFF.

This CDR3 is CASSLGGTGELFF. The CDR3 DNA reads TGTGCCAGCAGCTTGGGGGGTACCGGGGAGCTGTTTTTT. The chain uses TRBV11-2 and TRBJ2-2; possibly TRBD2 for D (6 bases). This CDR3 is 13 amino acids long. Germline CDR1 SGHAT, CDR2 FQNNGV. V lost 3 bases and J 5 bases, leaving 7 bases between the germline ends.

The chain links TRBV10-3 to TRBJ2-3; 7 positions agree with TRBD1. CDR1 ENHRY and CDR2 SYGVKD come from the germline V gene. The CDR3 totals 15 residues. Trimming removed 10 bases from V and 0 bases from J; junction bases left unmatched: 10. This chain's CDR3 is CATQAGDRSTDTQYF. CDR3 DNA sequence: TGTGCCACCCAGGCCGGGGACAGAAGCACAGATACGCAGTATTTT.

This clone came up once. V usage is TRBV19 and J usage is TRBJ1-2; no clear D gene. The germline V gene has CDR1 LNHDA and CDR2 SQIVND (reference sequence). Trimming took off 6 bases at V and 6 bases at J, with 14 bases between the two ends. This CDR3 has 13 residues. In DNA, the CDR3 is TGTGCCAGTAGCCCCAAAAACAGTCATGGCTACACCTTC. It codes for CASSPKNSHGYTF. Together with reference TRBV19 and TRBJ1-2, the CDR3 gives the full variable domain: DGGITQSPKYLFRKEGQNVTLSCEQNLNHDAMYWYRQDPGQGLRLIYYSQIVNDFQKGDIAEGYSVSREKKESFPLTVTSAQKNPTAFYLCASSPKNSHGYTFGSGTRLTVV.

CDR3 nucleotides: TGTGCCAGCAGCCCCTGGACAGGGGGAATGAGGGAGCAGTACTTC. Its translation: CASSPWTGGMREQYF. This chain uses TRBV27 with TRBJ2-7; 10 nucleotides match TRBD1. The germline CDR1 and CDR2 sequences are MNHEY and SMNVEV (reference sequence). The CDR3 runs 15 residues. Germline trimming cut 6 bases from V and 7 bases from J; bases unmatched to any gene: 12.

The chain employs TRBV5-1 and TRBJ2-5; D unclear. The germline CDR1 and CDR2 sequences are SGHRS and YFSETQ. The CDR3 runs to 13 residues. With 2 bases removed from V and 2 bases from J, the gap between germline ends came to 7 bases. As DNA, the CDR3 is TGCGCCAGCAGCTTCACATCGCAAGAGACCCAGTACTTC. Amino acid sequence: CASSFTSQETQYF.

The V and J genes are TRBV28 and TRBJ2-2, with a possible D match to TRBD2 (6 bases). Trimming shortened V by 6 bases and J by 4 bases, and 12 bases separated the two germline ends. The germline V gene has CDR1 MDHEN and CDR2 SYDVKM. This CDR3 spans 14 amino acids. The CDR3: CASRVGGTTGELFF. CDR3 DNA sequence: TGTGCCAGCAGAGTTGGGGGGACCACCGGGGAGCTGTTTTTT.

The chain links TRBV5-1 to TRBJ2-2, with TRBD2 as a possible D gene (6 bases). CDR3 length: 14 amino acids. CDR1 is SGHRS, CDR2 YFSETQ, per germline. V was trimmed by 1 base and J by 7 bases, leaving 11 bases between them. The CDR3 sequence is CASSLNGAGGELFF. The CDR3 DNA reads as TGCGCCAGCAGCTTGAATGGAGCGGGCGGGGAGCTGTTTTTT.

This sequence joins TRBV7-2 and TRBJ1-6; the match to TRBD1 covers 8 bases. V gave up 4 bases and J gave up 7 bases; unmatched junction bases: 3. CDR3 length: 14 amino acids. Germline CDR1 is SGHTA and CDR2 is FQGNSA. The DNA of the CDR3 is TGTGCCAGCAGCTCGAGACAGGGGAATTCACCCCTCCACTTT. Residues: CASSSRQGNSPLHF.

On this clone itself: One end of the junction does not line up with germline, which may come from a read error. The chain recombines TRBV7-6 with TRBJ1-3; 7 bases are a match to TRBD1. CDR1 and CDR2 from the germline V gene are SGHVS and FNYEAQ. The CDR3 has 17 amino acids. In nucleotides, the CDR3 is TGTGCCAGCAGCTTTGGTAGACAGGGACACTCTGGAAACATCATATATTTT. Its protein product is CASSFGRQGHSGNIIYF. The full variable domain, completed using reference TRBV7-6 and TRBJ1-3, is GAGVSQSPRYKVTKRGQDVALRCDPISGHVSLYWYRQALGQGPEFLTYFNYEAQQDKSGLPNDRFSAERPEGSISTLTIQRTEQRDSAMYRCASSFGRQGHSGNIIYFGEGSWLTVV.

The V gene is TRBV10-2, the J gene TRBJ1-4, with 9 bases fitting TRBD1. V lost 6 bases to trimming and J lost 8 bases; unmatched junction nucleotides: 7. The CDR3 runs to 14 residues. CDR1 and CDR2 (germline): WSHSY, SAAADI. The CDR3 bases are TGCGCCAGCAGGGCGGACAGGGGCAGGGAAAAACTGTTTTTT. Its protein is CASRADRGREKLFF.

This chain connects TRBV5-1 to TRBJ2-1, with TRBD2 matching 7 bases. Trimming at V came to 4 bases and at J to 0 bases, leaving 7 bases not matched to a gene. This CDR3 comprises 16 residues. From germline, CDR1 is SGHRS and CDR2 YFSETQ. The CDR3 region is CASSGSGGSSYNEQFF. The CDR3, as DNA: TGCGCCAGCAGCGGATCCGGGGGGAGCTCCTACAATGAGCAGTTCTTC.

In this sample, this clone turned up once. The chain employs TRBV28 and TRBJ1-6; D uncertain. The CDR3 extends over 15 amino acids. Trimming shortened V by 5 bases and J by 0 bases, and 8 bases separated the two germline ends. Germline V gives CDR1 MDHEN, CDR2 SYDVKM. CDR3 loop: CASSDGSSYNSPLHF. The CDR3 DNA sequence: TGTGCCAGCAGTGACGGGAGCTCCTATAATTCACCCCTCCACTTT.

The chain combines TRBV3-1 (or the pseudogene TRBV3-2) with TRBJ2-5; 8 nucleotides agree with TRBD1. The trim removed 2 bases at V and 1 base at J, leaving 9 bases unmatched. The CDR3 is made up of 17 amino acids. From germline, CDR1 is LGHDT and CDR2 YNNKEL (reference sequence). Here the CDR3 DNA reads TGTGCCAGCAGCCAAAGAGGGACAGGAGGGCCCCAAGAGACCCAGTACTTC. Translating it yields CASSQRGTGGPQETQYF.

This chain links TRBV24-1 with TRBJ1-2; 7 nucleotides align to TRBD1. Germline V lookup: CDR1 KGHDR, CDR2 SFDVKD. The J segment lost 7 bases and the V segment lost 4 bases, leaving 14 bases of the junction unmatched. The CDR3 runs 16 residues. CDR3 sequence reads: CATSDSPGTAFRGYTF. In DNA, the CDR3 is TGTGCCACCAGTGACTCCCCCGGGACAGCCTTCCGTGGCTACACCTTC.

This chain uses TRBV11-3 with TRBJ1-2, with D tentatively TRBD1 (6 bases). Germline V gene lookup returns CDR1 SGHNT and CDR2 YENEEA. V was trimmed by 3 bases and J by 2 bases, leaving 16 bases between them. The CDR3 runs 16 residues. In nucleotides, the CDR3 is TGTGCCAGCAGCTTTAAACAGGGATCGAGGAACTATGGCTACACCTTC. Its translation is CASSFKQGSRNYGYTF.

The chain has TRBV3-1 (or the pseudogene TRBV3-2) and TRBJ2-1, with 9 bases identical to TRBD1. J lost 7 bases, V lost 3 bases, and 4 bases had no gene match. Germline CDR1 reads LGHDT; CDR2 reads YNNKEL (reference sequence). The CDR3 loop spans 14 amino acids. CDR3: CASSQGTGSNEQFF. CDR3 coding DNA: TGTGCCAGCAGCCAGGGGACAGGGTCGAATGAGCAGTTCTTC.

This clone has only a few counts. The DNA of the CDR3 is TGTGCCAGCAGTCAAGGGCCCACCTACGAGCAGTACTTC. It translates to CASSQGPTYEQYF. The chain joins TRBV2 to TRBJ2-7, with unresolved D. Germline CDR1 reads SNHLY; CDR2 reads FYNNEI. Trimming cost V 5 bases and J 2 bases, with 10 bases left between them. CDR3 length equals 13 residues. The entire variable domain, with the rest obtained from reference TRBV2 and TRBJ2-7, is as follows: EPEVTQTPSHQVTQMGQEVILRCVPISNHLYFYWYRQILGQKVEFLVSFYNNEISEKSEIFDDQFSVERPDGSNFTLKIRSTKLEDSAMYFCASSQGPTYEQYFGPGTRLTVT.

The V and J genes are TRBV19 and TRBJ1-2, with 9 bases lining up with TRBD1. The CDR3 spans 16 residues. CDR1 is LNHDA and CDR2 is SQIVND in the germline V gene (reference sequence). Germline trimming cut 7 bases from V and 6 bases from J; bases unmatched to any gene: 15. The CDR3 protein is CASTPGTGLYRNGYTF. DNA of the CDR3: TGTGCCAGTACCCCCGGGACAGGGCTTTATCGAAATGGCTACACCTTC.

The rearrangement joins TRBV9 to TRBJ2-1, with 8 bases fitting TRBD1. V shed 0 bases and J 7 bases; nucleotides not matched to a gene: 6. This CDR3 comprises 15 residues. Germline-derived CDR1 and CDR2 are SGDLS and YYNGEE. The CDR3 is CASSVAAGGLNEQFF. CDR3 bases: TGTGCCAGCAGCGTAGCCGCAGGGGGCTTGAATGAGCAGTTCTTC.

This sequence joins TRBV19 and TRBJ1-5, with a weak D call TRBD1 (5 bases). CDR1 LNHDA and CDR2 SQIVND come from the germline V gene (reference sequence). This CDR3 region has 16 residues. The V and J ends lost 3 bases and 3 bases respectively, with 15 bases between them. CDR3 coding DNA: TGTGCCAGTAGTATTACCGTGGGCAGGGACAATCAGCCCCAGCATTTT. Translating gives CASSITVGRDNQPQHF.

V and J are TRBV4-2 and TRBJ2-1, with TRBD1 matching over 7 bases. The CDR3 extends over 16 amino acids. The J segment lost 0 bases and the V segment lost 4 bases, leaving 6 bases of the junction unmatched. Germline lookup yields CDR1 LGHNA and CDR2 YNFKEQ. CDR3 bases: TGTGCCAGCAGCCTGGGGACAGTAAGCTCCTACAATGAGCAGTTCTTC. Amino acid sequence: CASSLGTVSSYNEQFF.